These T cell receptor beta chains were read from a single sample in a study of blood T cell repertoires in COVID-19. TCRdb's table, derived via immunoSEQ multiplex PCR, lists solely in-frame clones and lacks some. Of almost 70,000 clones in the sample, 60% to 85% were seen once. Sequencing input: peripheral blood. The source is a man aged 60-69 years with acute or convalescent COVID-19. Each CDR3 is given with its conserved first and last residue. A D gene is named only where the DNA matches it firmly. Some rows have no size entry. The others give once, few or many, or a class for an expanded clone.

abundance: .; v_gene: TRBV2; j_gene: TRBJ2-7; d_gene: .; len: 13; CDR3aa: CASSDYSLNEQYF; CDR3nt: TGTGCCAGCAGTGACTACAGTCTTAACGAGCAGTACTTC
abundance: .; v_gene: TRBV7-2; j_gene: TRBJ2-3; d_gene: TRBD2; len: 18; CDR3aa: CASSLVPLAGGRSDTQYF; CDR3nt: TGTGCCAGCAGCTTAGTTCCCCTAGCGGGGGGGCGATCAGATACGCAGTATTTT
abundance: .; v_gene: TRBV7-9; j_gene: TRBJ2-1; d_gene: .; len: 12; CDR3aa: CASFKGFEEQFF; CDR3nt: TGTGCCAGCTTCAAAGGGTTCGAGGAGCAGTTCTTC
abundance: .; v_gene: TRBV7-9; j_gene: TRBJ2-3; d_gene: .; len: 14; CDR3aa: CASSLAGGTDTQYF; CDR3nt: TGTGCCAGCAGCTTGGCCGGGGGCACAGATACGCAGTATTTT
abundance: few; v_gene: TRBV6-5; j_gene: TRBJ1-6; d_gene: TRBD1; len: 16; CDR3aa: CASSYVRTGGFAPLHF; CDR3nt: TGTGCCAGCAGTTACGTGAGGACAGGGGGCTTTGCACCCCTCCACTTT
abundance: .; v_gene: TRBV7-8; j_gene: TRBJ1-5; d_gene: TRBD1; len: 16; CDR3aa: CASSLLTGRSNQPQHF; CDR3nt: TGTGCCAGCAGCTTATTGACAGGGAGGAGCAATCAGCCCCAGCATTTT
abundance: .; v_gene: TRBV2; j_gene: TRBJ2-2; d_gene: .; len: 13; CDR3aa: CASRMGAGGELFF; CDR3nt: TGTGCCAGCCGGATGGGGGCTGGGGGGGAGCTGTTTTTT
abundance: .; v_gene: TRBV5-6; j_gene: TRBJ1-1; d_gene: .; len: 12; CDR3aa: CASSLYGVEAFF; CDR3nt: TGTGCCAGCAGCCTGTACGGGGTTGAAGCTTTCTTT
abundance: once; v_gene: TRBV4-2; j_gene: TRBJ2-3; d_gene: .; len: 17; CDR3aa: CASSHGETNPSTDTQYF; CDR3nt: TGTGCCAGCAGCCACGGTGAGACTAATCCTAGCACAGATACGCAGTATTTT
abundance: few; v_gene: TRBV2; j_gene: TRBJ1-2; d_gene: .; len: 13; CDR3aa: CASSDGDLYGYTF; CDR3nt: TGTGCCAGCTCAGACGGAGACCTCTATGGCTACACCTTC
abundance: .; v_gene: TRBV5-1; j_gene: TRBJ2-5; d_gene: .; len: 14; CDR3aa: CASSLGSGRETQYF; CDR3nt: TGCGCCAGCAGCTTGGGATCAGGGAGGGAGACCCAGTACTTC
abundance: .; v_gene: TRBV15; j_gene: TRBJ1-5; d_gene: .; len: 17; CDR3aa: CATSRDGLDNSNQPQHF; CDR3nt: TGTGCCACCAGCAGAGATGGCCTGGACAATAGCAATCAGCCCCAGCATTTT
abundance: .; v_gene: TRBV5-8; j_gene: TRBJ2-7; d_gene: .; len: 14; CDR3aa: CASSLLGGSYEQYF; CDR3nt: TGTGCCAGCAGCCTGCTAGGAGGCTCCTACGAGCAGTACTTC
abundance: once; v_gene: TRBV7-2; j_gene: TRBJ2-1; d_gene: TRBD1; len: 15; CDR3aa: CASSLGTGFYNEQFF; CDR3nt: TGTGCCAGCAGCCTGGGGACAGGGTTTTACAATGAGCAGTTCTTC
abundance: .; v_gene: TRBV5-5; j_gene: TRBJ1-4; d_gene: .; len: 14; CDR3aa: CASSLTAGVEKLFF; CDR3nt: TGTGCCAGCAGCTTGACGGCAGGGGTTGAAAAACTGTTTTTT
abundance: .; v_gene: TRBV11-2; j_gene: TRBJ2-1; d_gene: TRBD1; len: 16; CDR3aa: CASSLREGRGINEQFF; CDR3nt: TGTGCCAGCAGCTTAAGGGAAGGCAGGGGGATCAATGAGCAGTTCTTC
abundance: .; v_gene: TRBV27; j_gene: TRBJ2-2; d_gene: TRBD2; len: 20; CDR3aa: CASSFRDRGLAGSFTGELFF; CDR3nt: TGTGCCAGCAGTTTCCGGGACAGGGGACTAGCGGGGTCTTTCACCGGGGAGCTGTTTTTT
abundance: few; v_gene: TRBV18; j_gene: TRBJ1-5; d_gene: .; len: 17; CDR3aa: CASSPRKAGLSNQPQHF; CDR3nt: TGTGCCAGCTCACCGCGAAAGGCGGGGCTGAGCAATCAGCCCCAGCATTTT
abundance: few; v_gene: TRBV10-3; j_gene: TRBJ1-2; d_gene: .; len: 13; CDR3aa: CAISGGPNYGYTF; CDR3nt: TGTGCCATCAGTGGCGGCCCTAACTATGGCTACACCTTC
abundance: .; v_gene: TRBV4-2; j_gene: TRBJ2-4; d_gene: .; len: 17; CDR3aa: CASSQDKNGGVKNIQYF; CDR3nt: TGTGCCAGCAGCCAAGATAAGAACGGGGGTGTCAAAAACATTCAGTACTTC
abundance: once; v_gene: TRBV3-1/TRBV3-2; j_gene: TRBJ2-3; d_gene: TRBD2; len: 16; CDR3aa: CASSIRRSGGADTQYF; CDR3nt: TGTGCCAGCAGCATCCGACGTAGCGGGGGGGCAGATACGCAGTATTTT
abundance: .; v_gene: TRBV21-1; j_gene: TRBJ1-2; d_gene: .; len: 15; CDR3aa: CAAHGEGHSYYGYTF; CDR3nt: TGTGCCGCCCACGGAGAGGGTCACAGTTACTATGGCTACACCTTC
abundance: .; v_gene: TRBV30; j_gene: TRBJ1-2; d_gene: TRBD1; len: 13; CDR3aa: CAWSVRQGYGYTF; CDR3nt: TGTGCCTGGAGTGTACGACAGGGCTATGGCTACACCTTC
abundance: .; v_gene: TRBV18; j_gene: TRBJ1-1; d_gene: TRBD1; len: 14; CDR3aa: CASSPDRVNTEAFF; CDR3nt: TGTGCCAGCTCACCGGACAGGGTGAACACTGAAGCTTTCTTT
abundance: .; v_gene: TRBV5-1; j_gene: TRBJ1-1; d_gene: .; len: 12; CDR3aa: CASSLGLTEAFF; CDR3nt: TGCGCCAGCAGCTTGGGGCTCACTGAAGCTTTCTTT
abundance: .; v_gene: TRBV12-3/TRBV12-4; j_gene: TRBJ1-2; d_gene: .; len: 13; CDR3aa: CASSLGQTYGYTF; CDR3nt: TGTGCCAGCAGTCTCGGACAGACCTATGGCTACACCTTC
abundance: .; v_gene: TRBV27; j_gene: TRBJ2-5; d_gene: TRBD1; len: 15; CDR3aa: CASRSGTGGEETQYF; CDR3nt: TGTGCCAGCAGGTCCGGGACAGGGGGCGAGGAGACCCAGTACTTC
abundance: .; v_gene: TRBV7-6; j_gene: TRBJ2-5; d_gene: TRBD2; len: 15; CDR3aa: CASSPQRGLKETQYF; CDR3nt: TGTGCCAGCAGCCCACAGCGGGGGCTGAAAGAGACCCAGTACTTC
abundance: .; v_gene: TRBV7-2; j_gene: TRBJ2-7; d_gene: TRBD2; len: 17; CDR3aa: CASSNPRGLASTYEQYF; CDR3nt: TGTGCCAGCAGCAACCCACGTGGACTAGCGTCTACCTACGAGCAGTACTTC
abundance: .; v_gene: TRBV5-5; j_gene: TRBJ2-2; d_gene: TRBD1; len: 14; CDR3aa: CASSQTGESGELFF; CDR3nt: TGTGCCAGCAGCCAGACAGGGGAGTCCGGGGAGCTGTTTTTT
abundance: .; v_gene: TRBV9; j_gene: TRBJ2-5; d_gene: TRBD1; len: 16; CDR3aa: CASSVGGLGGEETQYF; CDR3nt: TGTGCCAGCAGCGTAGGAGGTCTAGGGGGCGAAGAGACCCAGTACTTC
abundance: .; v_gene: TRBV12-3/TRBV12-4; j_gene: TRBJ2-7; d_gene: .; len: 12; CDR3aa: CASSEQAYEQYF; CDR3nt: TGTGCCAGCAGTGAACAGGCCTACGAGCAGTACTTC
abundance: .; v_gene: TRBV10-2; j_gene: TRBJ1-2; d_gene: TRBD1; len: 13; CDR3aa: CARSDRGPGGYTF; CDR3nt: TGCGCCCGCAGCGACAGGGGGCCGGGGGGCTACACCTTC
abundance: .; v_gene: TRBV6-2/TRBV6-3; j_gene: TRBJ1-5; d_gene: .; len: 17; CDR3aa: CASSRREGRYSNQPQHF; CDR3nt: TGTGCCAGCAGCCGCCGGGAGGGACGGTATAGCAATCAGCCCCAGCATTTT
abundance: .; v_gene: TRBV6-6; j_gene: TRBJ1-2; d_gene: .; len: 15; CDR3aa: CASSYSSRGGNGYTF; CDR3nt: TGTGCCAGCAGTTACTCGAGTCGGGGAGGAAATGGCTACACCTTC
abundance: .; v_gene: TRBV5-4; j_gene: TRBJ2-7; d_gene: TRBD1; len: 14; CDR3aa: CASRPGQRTYEQYF; CDR3nt: TGTGCCAGCAGACCGGGACAGCGAACCTACGAGCAGTACTTC
abundance: .; v_gene: TRBV18; j_gene: TRBJ1-4; d_gene: .; len: 14; CDR3aa: CASSQTDYNEKLFF; CDR3nt: TGTGCCAGCTCACAGACAGATTACAATGAAAAACTGTTTTTT
abundance: .; v_gene: TRBV19; j_gene: TRBJ1-5; d_gene: .; len: 14; CDR3aa: CASTWGQGYQPQHF; CDR3nt: TGTGCCAGTACGTGGGGGCAGGGGTATCAGCCCCAGCATTTT
abundance: .; v_gene: TRBV19; j_gene: TRBJ1-2; d_gene: .; len: 13; CDR3aa: CASSILSRDGYTF; CDR3nt: TGTGCCAGTAGTATCTTAAGCAGGGATGGCTACACCTTC
abundance: .; v_gene: TRBV6-5; j_gene: TRBJ1-1; d_gene: TRBD1; len: 14; CDR3aa: CASSLTGGRTEAFF; CDR3nt: TGTGCCAGCAGCTTGACAGGGGGTCGGACTGAAGCTTTCTTT
abundance: .; v_gene: TRBV30; j_gene: TRBJ2-5; d_gene: TRBD2; len: 13; CDR3aa: CAWGGGTWETQYF; CDR3nt: TGTGCCTGGGGCGGGGGGACGTGGGAGACCCAGTACTTC
abundance: .; v_gene: TRBV29-1; j_gene: TRBJ2-5; d_gene: TRBD1; len: 15; CDR3aa: CSVEDQDRGWGTQYF; CDR3nt: TGCAGCGTTGAAGATCAGGACAGGGGCTGGGGGACCCAGTACTTC
abundance: .; v_gene: TRBV5-1; j_gene: TRBJ2-2; d_gene: .; len: 15; CDR3aa: CASSLEPQNTGELFF; CDR3nt: TGCGCCAGCAGCTTGGAGCCCCAAAACACCGGGGAGCTGTTTTTT
abundance: .; v_gene: TRBV6-2/TRBV6-3; j_gene: TRBJ1-4; d_gene: TRBD1; len: 15; CDR3aa: CASSSSGTGNEKLFF; CDR3nt: TGTGCCAGCAGTTCCTCCGGGACAGGCAATGAAAAACTGTTTTTT
abundance: .; v_gene: TRBV7-2; j_gene: TRBJ2-5; d_gene: TRBD2; len: 16; CDR3aa: CASSLGPGLAVETQYF; CDR3nt: TGTGCCAGCAGCTTAGGTCCGGGACTAGCGGTAGAGACCCAGTACTTC
abundance: .; v_gene: TRBV30; j_gene: TRBJ2-1; d_gene: TRBD2; len: 14; CDR3aa: CAWSGTSGGNKQFF; CDR3nt: TGTGCCTGGAGTGGTACTAGCGGGGGGAATAAGCAGTTCTTC
abundance: .; v_gene: TRBV6-5; j_gene: TRBJ1-1; d_gene: TRBD1; len: 14; CDR3aa: CASSYYRGSGEAFF; CDR3nt: TGTGCCAGCAGTTATTACAGGGGGTCAGGTGAAGCTTTCTTT